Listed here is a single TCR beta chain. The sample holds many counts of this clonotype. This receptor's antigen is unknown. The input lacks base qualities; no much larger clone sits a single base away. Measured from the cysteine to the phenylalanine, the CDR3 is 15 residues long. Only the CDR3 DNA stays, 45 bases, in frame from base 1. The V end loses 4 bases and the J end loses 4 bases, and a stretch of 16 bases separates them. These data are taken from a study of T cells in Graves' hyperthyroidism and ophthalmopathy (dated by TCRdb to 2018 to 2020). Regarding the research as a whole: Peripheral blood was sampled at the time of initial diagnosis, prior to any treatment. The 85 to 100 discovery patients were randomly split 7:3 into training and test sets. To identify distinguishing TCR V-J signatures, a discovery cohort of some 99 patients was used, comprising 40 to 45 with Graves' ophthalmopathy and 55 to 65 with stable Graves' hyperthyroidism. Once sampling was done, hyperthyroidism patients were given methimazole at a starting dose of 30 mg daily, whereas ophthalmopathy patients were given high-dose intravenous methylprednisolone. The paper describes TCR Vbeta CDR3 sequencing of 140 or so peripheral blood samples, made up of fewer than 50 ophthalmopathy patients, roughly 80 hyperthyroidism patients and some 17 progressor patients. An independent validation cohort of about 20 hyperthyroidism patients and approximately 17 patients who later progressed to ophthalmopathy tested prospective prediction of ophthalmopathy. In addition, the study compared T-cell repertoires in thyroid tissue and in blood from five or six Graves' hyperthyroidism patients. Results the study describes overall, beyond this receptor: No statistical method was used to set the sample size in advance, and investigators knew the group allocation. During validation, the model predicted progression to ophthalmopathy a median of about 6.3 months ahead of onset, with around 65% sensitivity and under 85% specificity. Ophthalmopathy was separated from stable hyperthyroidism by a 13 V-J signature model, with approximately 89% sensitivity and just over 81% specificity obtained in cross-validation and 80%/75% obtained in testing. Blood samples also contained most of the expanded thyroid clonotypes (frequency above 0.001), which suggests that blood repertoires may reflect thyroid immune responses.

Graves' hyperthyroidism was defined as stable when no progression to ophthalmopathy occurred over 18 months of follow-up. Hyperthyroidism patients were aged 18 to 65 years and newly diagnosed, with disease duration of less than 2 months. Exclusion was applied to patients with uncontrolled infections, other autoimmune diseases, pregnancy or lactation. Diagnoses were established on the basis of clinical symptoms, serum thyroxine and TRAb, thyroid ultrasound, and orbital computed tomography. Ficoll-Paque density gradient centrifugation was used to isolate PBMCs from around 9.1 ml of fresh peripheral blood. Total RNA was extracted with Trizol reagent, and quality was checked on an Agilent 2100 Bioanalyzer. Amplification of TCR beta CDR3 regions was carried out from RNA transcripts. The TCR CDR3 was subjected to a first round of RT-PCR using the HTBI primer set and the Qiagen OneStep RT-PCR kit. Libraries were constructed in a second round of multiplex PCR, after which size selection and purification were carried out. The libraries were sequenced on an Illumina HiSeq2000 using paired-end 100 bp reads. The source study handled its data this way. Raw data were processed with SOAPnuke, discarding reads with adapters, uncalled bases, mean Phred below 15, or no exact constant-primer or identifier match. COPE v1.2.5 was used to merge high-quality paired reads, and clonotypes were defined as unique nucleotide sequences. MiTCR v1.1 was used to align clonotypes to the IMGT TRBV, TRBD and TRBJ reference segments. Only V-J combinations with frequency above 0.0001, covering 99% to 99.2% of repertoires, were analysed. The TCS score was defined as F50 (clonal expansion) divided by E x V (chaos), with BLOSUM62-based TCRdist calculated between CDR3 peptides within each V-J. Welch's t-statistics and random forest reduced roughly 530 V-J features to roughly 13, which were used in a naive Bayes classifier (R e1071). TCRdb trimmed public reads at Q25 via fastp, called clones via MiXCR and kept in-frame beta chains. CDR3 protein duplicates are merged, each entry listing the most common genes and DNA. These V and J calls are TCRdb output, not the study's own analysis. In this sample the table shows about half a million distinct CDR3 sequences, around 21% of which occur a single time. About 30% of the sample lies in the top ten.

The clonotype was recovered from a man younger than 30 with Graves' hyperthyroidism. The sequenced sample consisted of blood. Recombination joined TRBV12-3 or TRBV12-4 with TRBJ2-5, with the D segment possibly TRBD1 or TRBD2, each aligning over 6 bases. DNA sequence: TGTGCCAGCAGTTCACGGGGGCGCCATGGAGAGACCCAGTACTTC. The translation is CASSSRGRHGETQYF.